This T cell receptor (beta chain) derives from a study of T-cell memory formation after mild COVID-19. Study in general: TCR clusters were mostly donor specific.

TCRdb ran MiXCR on the 5' RACE reads and lists one entry per CDR3 protein. This sample yields some 250,000 distinct CDR3 sequences, of which roughly 18% are seen a single time; roughly 23% belongs to the top ten. The receptor was isolated from a man younger than 35 who had mild COVID-19 (a few samples of this study predate the infection). Cell type and time point are not known. The sequencing sample was made of PBMCs or a T cell subset sorted from them (not recorded which).

CDR3 sequence reads: CASSYRGAGNTIYF. The CDR3 region has the DNA TGTGCCAGCAGTTACCGGGGCGCTGGAAACACCATATATTTT. The gene calls are TRBV6-2 or TRBV6-3 and TRBJ1-3, with D possibly matching TRBD1 (5 bases). Per germline, CDR1 MNHEY and CDR2 SVGEGT. V shed 2 bases and J shed 2 bases, with 7 bases lying between them. CDR3 length: 14 residues.